A selection of T cell receptor beta chains follows, all from one sample in a study of blood T cell repertoires in COVID-19. Produced via immunoSEQ multiplex PCR; TCRdb's table is partial and in-frame only. The sample lists about 160,000 clones, 85% to 90% occurring once. Sequencing input: peripheral blood. Receptor source: a man aged 45-60 years with active or convalescent COVID-19. Each CDR3 is given with its conserved first and last residue. A D gene is named only where the DNA matches it firmly. The size entry is marked missing in some rows and otherwise reads once, few, many or a size class.

-	-	TRBV29-1	TRBJ2-4	CSVARTEVAKNIQYF	TGCAGCGTTGCCAGAACGGAGGTGGCCAAAAACATTCAGTACTTC
-	TRBD2	TRBV6-2/TRBV6-3	TRBJ2-1	CASSSVGRAYNEQFF	TGTGCCAGCAGTTCCGTCGGGAGGGCCTACAATGAGCAGTTCTTC
-	TRBD2	TRBV27	TRBJ2-1	CASSRPYLAGDSYNEQFF	TGTGCCAGCAGTCGCCCTTATCTAGCGGGAGACTCCTACAATGAGCAGTTCTTC
-	-	TRBV21-1	TRBJ2-4	CASSKARVGGTKNIQYF	TGTGCCAGCAGCAAAGCGCGAGTTGGCGGAACTAAAAACATTCAGTACTTC
-	TRBD2	TRBV9	TRBJ2-1	CASSVDGRTNEQFF	TGTGCCAGCAGCGTAGACGGGAGGACGAATGAGCAGTTCTTC
-	-	TRBV28	TRBJ1-2	CASSLGGDYGYTF	TGTGCCAGCAGTTTAGGAGGAGACTATGGCTACACCTTC
-	-	TRBV6-4	TRBJ1-1	CASSDSKIVPGSLTCWEAFF	TGTGCCAGCAGTGACTCGAAGATCGTACCGGGGTCACTGACCTGTTGGGAAGCTTTCTTT
-	-	TRBV5-5	TRBJ2-1	CASSHGLPLAEQFF	TGTGCCAGCAGCCACGGACTCCCATTGGCTGAGCAGTTCTTC
-	-	TRBV4-3	TRBJ1-3	CASSQSITPGNTIYF	TGCGCCAGCAGCCAAAGCATAACGCCTGGAAACACCATATATTTT
-	TRBD1	TRBV18	TRBJ1-5	CASSQNGQGGNQPQHF	TGTGCCAGCTCCCAGAATGGACAGGGTGGGAATCAGCCCCAGCATTTT
-	TRBD2	TRBV12-5	TRBJ2-1	CASAPSVGTRLYNEQFF	TGTGCTAGTGCTCCCTCCGTTGGGACTAGATTATACAATGAGCAGTTCTTC
few	-	TRBV19	TRBJ1-2	CASSTTPAGYGYTF	TGTGCCAGTAGTACTACCCCCGCGGGTTATGGCTACACCTTC
-	TRBD1	TRBV11-3	TRBJ2-2	CASSLGTGGFGELFF	TGTGCCAGCAGCCTCGGGACAGGGGGCTTCGGGGAGCTGTTTTTT
-	-	TRBV24-1	TRBJ1-5	CASQAGSNQPQHF	TGTGCCTCGCAGGCAGGTAGCAATCAGCCCCAGCATTTT
-	-	TRBV5-1	TRBJ2-5	CASSRQAMETQYF	TGCGCCAGCAGTAGACAGGCCATGGAGACCCAGTACTTC
few	TRBD1	TRBV4-2	TRBJ1-5	CASSQDPGQVGQPQHF	TGTGCCAGCAGCCAAGATCCGGGACAGGTCGGACAGCCCCAGCATTTT
-	TRBD1	TRBV5-1	TRBJ1-4	CASSLAGTENEKLFF	TGCGCCAGCAGCTTGGCCGGGACAGAGAATGAAAAACTGTTTTTT
-	-	TRBV24-1	TRBJ2-3	CATGLGADTQYF	TGTGCCACTGGACTCGGGGCAGATACGCAGTATTTT
-	TRBD2	TRBV5-4	TRBJ2-2	CASSFSGPNTGELFF	TGTGCCAGCAGTTTTAGCGGGCCAAACACCGGGGAGCTGTTTTTT
-	-	TRBV5-6	TRBJ2-2	CASSLPQGGKTGELFF	TGTGCCAGCAGCTTGCCCCAGGGGGGAAAAACCGGGGAGCTGTTTTTT
-	-	TRBV6-2/TRBV6-3	TRBJ1-2	CASSPTGYGYTF	TGTGCCAGCAGTCCAACAGGGTATGGCTACACCTTC
-	-	TRBV27	TRBJ2-2	CASLPLPSTGELFF	TGTGCCAGCCTACCCCTACCGAGCACCGGGGAGCTGTTTTTT
-	TRBD2	TRBV4-2	TRBJ2-1	CASSQRTSGFAYNEQFF	TGTGCCAGCAGCCAGAGGACTAGCGGTTTTGCCTACAATGAGCAGTTCTTC
few	-	TRBV6-5	TRBJ2-6	CASRVTLSGANVLTF	TGTGCCAGCAGGGTGACACTCTCTGGGGCCAACGTCCTGACTTTC
-	TRBD1	TRBV7-9	TRBJ2-2	CASSRGQLSGGGELFF	TGTGCCAGCAGCCGGGGACAGCTCTCAGGGGGCGGGGAGCTGTTTTTT
-	-	TRBV11-3	TRBJ2-7	CASNSNRGEQYF	TGTGCCAGCAACTCAAACCGGGGGGAGCAGTACTTC
-	TRBD1	TRBV19	TRBJ1-2	CASSSGQGRGYTF	TGTGCCAGTAGCTCGGGACAGGGCCGTGGCTACACCTTC
-	TRBD1	TRBV6-4	TRBJ2-7	CASSDLGDRRERYEQYF	TGTGCCAGCAGTGACCTGGGGGACAGGCGTGAAAGGTACGAGCAGTACTTC
-	-	TRBV7-9	TRBJ2-3	CASSLTGDTQYF	TGTGCCAGCAGCTTAACCGGGGATACGCAGTATTTT
many	-	TRBV6-5	TRBJ1-3	CASRKTGDGNTIYF	TGTGCCAGCAGAAAAACAGGAGACGGAAACACCATATATTTT
-	-	TRBV24-1	TRBJ2-3	CATSDPPTDTQYF	TGTGCCACCAGTGATCCCCCGACAGATACGCAGTATTTT
-	TRBD2	TRBV6-1	TRBJ2-2	CASSEGWGGNTGELFF	TGTGCCAGCAGTGAAGGTTGGGGGGGGAACACCGGGGAGCTGTTTTTT
-	TRBD2	TRBV6-5	TRBJ2-1	CASSWGGGAYNEQFF	TGTGCCAGCAGTTGGGGCGGGGGTGCCTACAATGAGCAGTTCTTC
-	-	TRBV4-2	TRBJ2-1	CASSQEPGLTYNEQFF	TGTGCCAGCAGCCAAGAGCCGGGACTGACCTACAATGAGCAGTTCTTC
-	TRBD2	TRBV7-9	TRBJ2-1	CASSPEGSGTLNEQFF	TGTGCCAGCAGCCCCGAGGGTAGCGGGACTTTAAATGAGCAGTTCTTC
-	TRBD2	TRBV5-1	TRBJ2-3	CASSSDGGGTDTQYF	TGCGCCAGCAGCTCGGATGGGGGGGGCACAGATACGCAGTATTTT